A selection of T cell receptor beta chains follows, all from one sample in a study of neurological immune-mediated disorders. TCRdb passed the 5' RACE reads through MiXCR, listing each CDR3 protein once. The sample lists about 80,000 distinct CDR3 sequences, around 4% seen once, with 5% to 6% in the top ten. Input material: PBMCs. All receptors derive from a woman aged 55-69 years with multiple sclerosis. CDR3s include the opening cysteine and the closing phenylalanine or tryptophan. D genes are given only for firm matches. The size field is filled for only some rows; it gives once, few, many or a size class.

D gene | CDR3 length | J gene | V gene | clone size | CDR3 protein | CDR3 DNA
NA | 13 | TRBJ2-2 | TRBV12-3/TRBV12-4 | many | CASSDLGAGELFF | TGTGCCAGCAGTGATCTGGGGGCCGGGGAGCTGTTTTTT
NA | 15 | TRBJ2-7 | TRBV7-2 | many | CASSLGSSFPYEQYF | TGTGCCAGCAGCTTAGGCTCTAGCTTCCCATACGAGCAGTACTTC
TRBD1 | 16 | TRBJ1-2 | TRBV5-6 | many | CASRSKGTGDSYGYTF | TGTGCCAGCAGGTCAAAGGGGACAGGGGATTCCTATGGCTACACCTTC
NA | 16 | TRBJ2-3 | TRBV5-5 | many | CASRLLGGTATDTQYF | TGTGCCAGCAGGCTTTTAGGGGGGACAGCCACAGATACGCAGTATTTT
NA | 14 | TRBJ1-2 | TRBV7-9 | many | CASSFDEGSYGYTF | TGTGCCAGCAGCTTTGATGAGGGAAGCTATGGCTACACCTTC
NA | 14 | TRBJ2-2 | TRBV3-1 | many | CASSQDSGTGELFF | TGTGCCAGCAGCCAAGATTCAGGGACCGGGGAGCTGTTTTTT
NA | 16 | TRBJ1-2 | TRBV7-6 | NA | CAAFWDKALLYYGYTF | TGTGCCGCTTTTTGGGACAAGGCCCTCCTCTACTATGGCTACACCTTC
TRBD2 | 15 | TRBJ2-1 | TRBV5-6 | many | CASRWGGLVDNEQFF | TGTGCCAGCAGGTGGGGGGGACTAGTAGACAATGAGCAGTTCTTC
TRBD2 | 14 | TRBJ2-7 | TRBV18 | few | CASSPPAGGYEQYF | TGTGCCAGCTCACCACCAGCGGGGGGCTACGAGCAGTACTTC
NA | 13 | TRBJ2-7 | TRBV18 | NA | CASSPRRTDEQYF | TGTGCCAGCTCACCACGGCGTACTGACGAGCAGTACTTC
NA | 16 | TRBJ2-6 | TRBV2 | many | CASTWDGRAGANVLTF | TGTGCCAGCACCTGGGATGGCAGGGCAGGGGCCAACGTCCTGACTTTC
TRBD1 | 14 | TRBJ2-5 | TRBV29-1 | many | CSVTGGAGQETQYF | TGCAGCGTGACAGGGGGCGCAGGGCAAGAGACCCAGTACTTC
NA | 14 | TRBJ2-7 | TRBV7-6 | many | CASSSTAQPHEQYF | TGTGCCAGCAGCTCCACTGCACAGCCCCACGAGCAGTACTTC
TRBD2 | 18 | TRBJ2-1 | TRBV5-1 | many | CASSWGLAGGISYNEQFF | TGCGCCAGCAGCTGGGGACTAGCGGGGGGTATTTCCTACAATGAGCAGTTCTTC
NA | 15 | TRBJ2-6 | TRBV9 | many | CASSVRGDGANVLTF | TGTGCCAGCAGCGTAAGGGGGGATGGGGCCAACGTCCTGACTTTC
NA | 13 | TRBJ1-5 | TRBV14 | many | CASSQDGAQPQHF | TGTGCCAGCAGCCAAGATGGGGCCCAGCCCCAGCATTTT
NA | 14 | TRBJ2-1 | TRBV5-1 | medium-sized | CASSLGPRGNEQFF | TGCGCCAGCAGCTTGGGCCCGAGGGGGAATGAGCAGTTCTTC
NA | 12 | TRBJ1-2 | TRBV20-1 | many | CSGGSSPYGYTF | TGCAGTGGAGGATCCTCCCCTTATGGCTACACCTTC
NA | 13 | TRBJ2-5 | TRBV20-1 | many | CSARDPLPETQYF | TGCAGTGCTAGAGATCCACTGCCAGAGACCCAGTACTTC
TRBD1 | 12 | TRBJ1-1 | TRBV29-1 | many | CSVFRQGLEAFF | TGCAGCGTATTTAGACAGGGCCTTGAAGCTTTCTTT
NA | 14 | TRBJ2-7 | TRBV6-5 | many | CASSYSRAGKEQYF | TGTGCCAGCAGTTACTCGAGGGCAGGGAAAGAGCAGTACTTC
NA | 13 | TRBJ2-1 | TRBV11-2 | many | CASSLAPVNEQFF | TGTGCCAGCAGCTTAGCCCCTGTGAATGAGCAGTTCTTC
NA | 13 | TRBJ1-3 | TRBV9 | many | CASSVGQEDTIYF | TGTGCCAGCAGCGTAGGACAGGAGGACACCATATATTTT
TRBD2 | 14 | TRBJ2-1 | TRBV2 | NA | CASRTSGDYNEQFF | TGTGCCAGCAGGACTAGCGGGGACTACAATGAGCAGTTCTTC
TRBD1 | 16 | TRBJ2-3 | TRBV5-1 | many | CASSLLTGGGTDTQYF | TGCGCCAGCAGCCTTTTGACAGGGGGCGGCACAGATACGCAGTATTTT
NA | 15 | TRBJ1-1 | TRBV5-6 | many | CASSLPRWGRAEAFF | TGTGCCAGCAGCTTACCCCGGTGGGGTCGGGCTGAAGCTTTCTTT
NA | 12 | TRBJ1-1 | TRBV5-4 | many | CASSWDIAEAFF | TGTGCCAGCAGCTGGGACATCGCTGAAGCTTTCTTT
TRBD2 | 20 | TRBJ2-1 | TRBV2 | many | CASSEARSSRLAGARGEQFF | TGTGCCAGCAGTGAAGCCAGAAGCAGTCGTCTAGCGGGGGCGAGGGGTGAGCAGTTCTTC
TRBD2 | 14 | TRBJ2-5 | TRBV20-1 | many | CSASGTSGQETQYF | TGCAGTGCGAGTGGGACTAGCGGCCAAGAGACCCAGTACTTC
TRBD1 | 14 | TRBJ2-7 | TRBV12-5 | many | CASGPGQGAHEQYF | TGTGCTAGTGGGCCGGGACAGGGGGCCCACGAGCAGTACTTC
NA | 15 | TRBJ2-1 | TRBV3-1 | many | CASSQGTKTYNEQFF | TGTGCCAGCAGCCAAGGGACTAAAACCTACAATGAGCAGTTCTTC
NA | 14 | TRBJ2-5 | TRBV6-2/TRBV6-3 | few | CASSYPGRYETQYF | TGTGCCAGCAGTTACCCCGGACGGTATGAGACCCAGTACTTC
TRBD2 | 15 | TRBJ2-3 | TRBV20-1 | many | CSAKRERGLGDTQYF | TGCAGTGCCAAAAGGGAGCGGGGGCTCGGAGATACGCAGTATTTT